The clone carrying this TCR beta chain was seen only a few times. The target antigen is unknown. This specimen belongs to a study of blood T cells in healthy people across ages. CDR3 length: 15 amino acids. Germline assignment: CDR1 LGHDT and CDR2 YNNKEL (reference sequence). General observations from the study: Roughly linear age-related decline in beta diversity appeared, significant by age around 40. Donor CMV infection status was unknown, possibly confounding age-related changes in expanded clonotypes.

The second PCR ran about 6 to 12 cycles with a sample-barcoded 5' primer and J-beta primers. In TCRdb, the 5' RACE reads were re-called with MiXCR into one record per CDR3 protein. The data show some 750,000 distinct CDR3 sequences, 22% seen once. The study drew donors from healthy Caucasian individuals in Russia aged roughly 6 to 90. The TCR sequence derives from a man between 65 and 85 years old in good health. Sequenced input: blood. V gene TRBV3-1 combines with J gene TRBJ2-5; either TRBD1 or TRBD2 may supply D (5 bases each). TRBJ2-7 matches the DNA end more closely, so the J call is doubtful. In nucleotides, the CDR3 is TGTGCCAGCCGAAATTCAGGGAGTGGGGCCTACGAGCAGTACTTC. Amino acids: CASRNSGSGAYEQYF.